A selection of T cell receptor beta chains follows, all from one sample in a study of beta chain features in type 1 diabetes. Measured with immunoSEQ multiplex PCR; TCRdb has only the in-frame clones, and not every one. The repertoire holds 600,000 to 750,000 clones, with around an eighth as singletons. Sequencing was carried out using naive CD4+ T cells from blood. These receptors all come from a man in his thirties or forties with type 1 diabetes. Each CDR3 is given without its conserved first and last residue.

>TRBV9|TRBJ2-7
ASSVGPPSEQY
>TRBV6-6|TRBJ2-5
ASSYRSGAQETQY
>TRBV5-7|TRBJ2-7
ASSIGPHYEQY
>TRBV11-2|TRBJ2-1
ASSFKAGSYNEQF
>TRBV4-3|TRBJ1-5
ASSQDQGRGQPQH
>TRBV30|TRBJ2-7
AGITDRASYEQY
>TRBV5-1|TRBJ1-2
ASSLGQGNYGYT
>TRBV7-8|TRBJ1-6
ASSFDPGGQSPLH
>TRBV7-7|TRBJ2-1
ASSLTDWSGEQF
>TRBV7-9|TRBJ2-3
ASSPLAGGPDTQY
>TRBV9|TRBJ1-1
ASSMGQGVGGNTEAF
>TRBV7-3|TRBJ2-6
ASSLKGEGSSGANVLT
>TRBV4-2|TRBJ2-2
ASSQESGANTGELF
>TRBV28|TRBJ1-2
ASSRRTANYGYT
>TRBV6-1|TRBJ2-5
ASSERDRGLGGQETQY
>TRBV7-2|TRBJ1-5
ASSLGRYSNQPQH
>TRBV6-6|TRBJ1-4
ASSQAGTNEKLF
>TRBV5-1|TRBJ1-6
ASSLQGVGSPLH
>TRBV7-3|TRBJ2-2
ASSEGFGELF
>TRBV4-2|TRBJ1-2
ASSQAKGRGGYT
>TRBV5-6|TRBJ2-7
ASSLRRAYEQY
>TRBV28|TRBJ2-5
ASSLWGQGPQY
>TRBV18|TRBJ2-3
ATEPASSAGTQY
>TRBV19|TRBJ1-2
ASRDTIYGYT
>TRBV30|TRBJ2-1
AWSPLGTGVGNEQF
>TRBV14|TRBJ1-2
ASSPGTGGMGYT
>TRBV19|TRBJ2-1
ASRTADGYNEQF
>TRBV11-3|TRBJ2-2
ASSVQGSRYPGELF
>TRBV19|TRBJ1-2
ASSIQAENYGYT
>TRBV19|TRBJ1-2
ASSIPSGQTNYGYT
>TRBV28|TRBJ2-1
ASSEGQGTNEQF
>TRBV4-3|TRBJ2-1
ASSQEAGYNEQF
>TRBV7-9|TRBJ1-1
ASSLLVSAEAF
>TRBV2|TRBJ2-5
ASSGAGREETQY
>TRBV7-6|TRBJ2-3
ASSDRLAGLADTQY
>TRBV29-1|TRBJ2-1
SVGLRLGFYNEQF
>TRBV9|TRBJ1-4
ASSRTTGDRNEKLF
>TRBV29-1|TRBJ1-2
SVSGQGHGYT
>TRBV9|TRBJ2-1
ASSPRPPTSSYNEQF
>TRBV5-1|TRBJ2-7
ASSFTGVAYEQY
>TRBV7-2|TRBJ1-5
ASSRDRDQPQH
>TRBV18|TRBJ2-1
ASSRGSSYNEQF
>TRBV7-9|TRBJ2-2
ASSFPGAAGTGELF
>TRBV29-1|TRBJ1-4
SSYHRGPRTIGATNEKLF
>TRBV5-1|TRBJ2-7
ASSLVLGGTYEQY
>TRBV15|TRBJ2-7
ATSRVGEAYEQY
>TRBV4-2|TRBJ1-5
ASSQSRAGGNNQPQH
>TRBV7-6|TRBJ2-5
ASSLAEKETQY
>TRBV21-1|TRBJ1-6
ASSKMRVGAGGNSPLH
>TRBV5-4|TRBJ2-7
VFRPSYEQY
>TRBV18|TRBJ2-1
ASSPQGTPVNEQF
>TRBV7-9|TRBJ1-5
ASSPPNSNQPQH
>TRBV14|TRBJ1-6
ASSQGVRVNSPLH
>TRBV29-1|TRBJ2-1
SVEGGGDEQF
>TRBV10-3|TRBJ1-2
AISDQGSYGYT
>TRBV25-1|TRBJ1-2
ASSEYYLGTEELNGYT